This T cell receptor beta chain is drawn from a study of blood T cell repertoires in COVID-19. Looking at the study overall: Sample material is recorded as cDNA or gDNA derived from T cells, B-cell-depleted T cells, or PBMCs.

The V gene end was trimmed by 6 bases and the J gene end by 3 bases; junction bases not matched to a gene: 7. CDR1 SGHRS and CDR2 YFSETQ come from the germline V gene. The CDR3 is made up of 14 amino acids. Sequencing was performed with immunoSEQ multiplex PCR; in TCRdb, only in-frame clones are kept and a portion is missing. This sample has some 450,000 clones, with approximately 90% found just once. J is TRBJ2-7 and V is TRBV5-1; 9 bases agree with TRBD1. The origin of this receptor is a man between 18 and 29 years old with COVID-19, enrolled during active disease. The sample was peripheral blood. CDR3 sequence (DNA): TGCGCCAGCAACCCGGGACAGGGAGTCTACGAGCAGTACTTC. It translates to CASNPGQGVYEQYF.